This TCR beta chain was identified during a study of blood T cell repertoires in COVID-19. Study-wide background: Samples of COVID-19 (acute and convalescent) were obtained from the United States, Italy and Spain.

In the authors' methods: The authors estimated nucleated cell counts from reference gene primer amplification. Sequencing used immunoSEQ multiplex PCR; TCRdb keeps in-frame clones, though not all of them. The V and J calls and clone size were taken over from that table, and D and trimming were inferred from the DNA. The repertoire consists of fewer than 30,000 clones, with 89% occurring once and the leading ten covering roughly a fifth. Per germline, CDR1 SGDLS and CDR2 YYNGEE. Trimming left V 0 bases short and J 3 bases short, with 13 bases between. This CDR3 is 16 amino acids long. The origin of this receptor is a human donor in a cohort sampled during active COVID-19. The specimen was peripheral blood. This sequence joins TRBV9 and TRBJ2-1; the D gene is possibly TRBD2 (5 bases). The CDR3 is CASSVGVSDHYNEQFF. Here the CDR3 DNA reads TGTGCCAGCAGCGTAGGGGTTAGCGATCACTACAATGAGCAGTTCTTC.